This T cell receptor (beta chain) comes out of a study of response to subunit inactivated influenza vaccine. General observations from the study: The authors proposed limited new T cell recruitment per seasonal influenza vaccination.

In its sample, this clonotype was seen a few times. Its specificity is unknown. Each CDR3 protein is one row after TCRdb ran MiXCR on the RT-PCR reads. This repertoire shows around 750,000 distinct CDR3 sequences, roughly 20% found once; its top ten account for roughly 10%. The sequencing used PBMCs from blood, collected 5 days after vaccination. The TCR sequence derives from a man between 45 and 60 years old who received an inactivated influenza vaccine.

The CDR3 is CASTPGTSGTGSSYNEQFF. DNA for the CDR3: TGTGCCAGCACCCCAGGGACTAGCGGGACCGGCAGCTCCTACAATGAGCAGTTCTTC. V is TRBV6-2 or TRBV6-3 and J is TRBJ2-1; 13 bases agree with TRBD2. Germline V lookup: CDR1 MNHEY, CDR2 SVGEGT. CDR3 length equals 19 residues. J lost 0 bases, V lost 7 bases, and 12 bases had no gene match.